This TCR beta chain was sequenced in a study of neurological immune-mediated disorders. General study results and limits: It was HTLV-1-associated myelopathy that showed the most TCR clonal expansion, while multiple sclerosis showed the least, falling below healthy controls.

This clonotype was observed at least ten times. Its target is not known. Trimming removed 6 bases from V and 5 bases from J, with 7 bases in between. CDR3 size: 11 residues. TCRdb reanalysed the 5' RACE reads using MiXCR and keeps one entry per CDR3 protein. Of 50,000 to 65,000 distinct CDR3 sequences in the sample, around 3.6% were seen once. The V call is TRBV12-3 or TRBV12-4, the J call TRBJ2-5; D call uncertain. The sample consisted of PBMCs. This receptor was obtained from a man aged 25 to 45 with multiple sclerosis. CDR3 amino acids: CASSIEETQYF. The DNA for the CDR3 is TGTGCCAGCAGCATTGAGGAGACCCAGTACTTC.